The clone carrying this T cell receptor (beta chain) was detected only a few times. This record belongs to a study of T cells in Graves' hyperthyroidism and ophthalmopathy. V gave up 8 bases and J gave up 4 bases, with 24 bases separating them. From germline, CDR1 is MNHEY and CDR2 SMNVEV (reference sequence). The CDR3 consists of 16 residues. Amplification yielded TCR beta CDR3 regions, with RNA transcripts as the source. With the HTBI primer set, the TCR CDR3 went through a first round of RT-PCR. MiXCR was run by TCRdb on the multiplex PCR reads, yielding one entry per CDR3 protein. The data show 700,000 to 950,000 distinct CDR3 sequences, 30% to 40% seen once.

The sample consisted of blood. The rearrangement uses TRBV27 and TRBJ2-7; no clear D gene. The TCR was taken from a woman in her 40s with Graves' hyperthyroidism. CDR3 residues: CASGWRRSVGLYEQYF. CDR3 nucleotide sequence: TGTGCCAGCGGGTGGAGAAGGTCGGTGGGCTTATACGAGCAGTACTTC.